This T cell receptor (beta chain) was found in a study of shared clonotypes between healthy human individuals. Study information: Per donor, three plates held CD4 naive cells, three held CD4 memory, two held CD8 naive and one held CD8 memory.

Trimming pared 3 bases from V and 1 base from J, leaving 10 bases between. This CDR3 spans 14 amino acids. Germline assignment: CDR1 SGDLS and CDR2 YYNGEE. Study findings and constraints: Clonotype sharing among donors was thought likely to change with sequencing depth. Non-shared clonotypes showed lower generation probabilities than clonotypes common to all four donors. The genetic and exposure-history diversity represented was limited by few donors.

Worth noting for this clone: No antigen is known for it.

Method: immunoSEQ multiplex PCR; TCRdb's copy keeps in-frame clones and lacks some. Among about 2.3 million clones listed, just over 90% were seen once. This receptor was identified in a man younger than 35 in good health. Some clones in this sample may be carry-over from other donors' samples. The sequencing input was naive CD4+ T cells from PBMCs. Regarding subset: CD45RA+ positively selected. The rearrangement joins TRBV9 to TRBJ2-5, with a weak D call TRBD1 (6 bases). The CDR3 sequence is CASSERGTQETQYF. CDR3 nucleotides: TGTGCCAGCAGCGAGAGGGGGACCCAAGAGACCCAGTACTTC. The variable domain in full, with the rest retrieved from reference TRBV9 and TRBJ2-5, is DSGVTQTPKHLITATGQRVTLRCSPRSGDLSVYWYQQSLDQGLQFLIQYYNGEERAKGNILERFSAQQFPDLHSELNLSSLELGDSALYFCASSERGTQETQYFGPGTRLLVL.